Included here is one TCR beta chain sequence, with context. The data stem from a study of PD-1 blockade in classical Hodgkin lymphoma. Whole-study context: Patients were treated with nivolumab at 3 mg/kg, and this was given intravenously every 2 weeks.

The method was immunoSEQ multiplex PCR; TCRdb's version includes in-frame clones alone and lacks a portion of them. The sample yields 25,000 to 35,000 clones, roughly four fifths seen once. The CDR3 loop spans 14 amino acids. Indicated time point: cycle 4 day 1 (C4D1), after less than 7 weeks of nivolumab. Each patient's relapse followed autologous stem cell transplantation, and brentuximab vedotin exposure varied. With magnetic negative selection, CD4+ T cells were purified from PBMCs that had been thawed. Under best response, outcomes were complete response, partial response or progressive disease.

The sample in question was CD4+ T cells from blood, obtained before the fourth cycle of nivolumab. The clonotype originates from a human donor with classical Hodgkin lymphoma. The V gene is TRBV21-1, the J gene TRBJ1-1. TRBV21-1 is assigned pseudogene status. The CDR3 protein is CASSNIGRNTEAFF. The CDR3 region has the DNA TGTGCCAGCAGCAATATAGGCAGGAACACTGAAGCTTTCTTT.